This passage covers 14 T cell receptor beta chains from one sample sequenced in a study of T cells after yellow fever vaccination. TCRdb re-analysed the 5' RACE reads in MiXCR, keeping a single row per CDR3 protein. The sample lists approximately 550,000 distinct CDR3 sequences, approximately 12% occurring once. This material consisted of PBMCs, taken on the day of the yellow fever booster vaccination. The receptors were gathered from a man younger than 45 who received the YFV17D yellow fever vaccine.

The chain links TRBV11-2 to TRBJ1-2, with D perhaps matching TRBD1 (5 bases). Germline V gene lookup returns CDR1 SGHAT and CDR2 FQNNGV. This CDR3 is 13 amino acids long. The V end was cut by 5 bases, the J end by 6 bases, with 13 bases between. CDR3 sequence reads: CASSQGLTDGYTF. The CDR3 DNA reads TGTGCCAGCAGCCAGGGACTGACGGATGGCTACACCTTC.

The rearrangement links TRBV19 to TRBJ2-3; D not resolved. Germline V gives CDR1 LNHDA, CDR2 SQIVND (reference sequence). The CDR3 covers 12 residues. Trimming took off 4 bases at V and 6 bases at J, with 8 bases between the two ends. As DNA, the CDR3 is TGTGCCAGTAGTAACCTAGGCGATACGCAGTATTTT. Its protein is CASSNLGDTQYF.

The CDR3 loop is CASSVVSRTVGGDTQYF. CDR3 nucleotides: TGTGCCAGCAGCGTAGTGTCGAGGACGGTCGGTGGAGATACGCAGTATTTT. The chain couples TRBV9 to TRBJ2-3; D gene uncertain. In germline, CDR1 is SGDLS, CDR2 YYNGEE. The CDR3 has 17 amino acids. V was shortened by 0 bases and J by 5 bases, with 19 bases between the two germline ends. The full variable domain, with the rest looked up from reference TRBV9 and TRBJ2-3, is DSGVTQTPKHLITATGQRVTLRCSPRSGDLSVYWYQQSLDQGLQFLIQYYNGEERAKGNILERFSAQQFPDLHSELNLSSLELGDSALYFCASSVVSRTVGGDTQYFGPGTRLTVL.

A few counts support this clonotype. V is TRBV6-2 or TRBV6-3 and J is TRBJ2-7, with TRBD2 as a possible D gene (6 bases). CDR3 length equals 16 residues. V gave up 7 bases and J gave up 2 bases, with 21 bases separating them. The germline gives CDR1 MNHEY, CDR2 SVGEGT. CDR3 loop: CASNKLTGTQTYEQYF. The CDR3 nucleotides read TGTGCCAGCAACAAGCTTACCGGGACTCAGACCTACGAGCAGTACTTC.

This clonotype turned up a few times. CDR3 sequence (DNA): TGTGCCAGCAGCCGACTAGCACTGGGAAGCTACAATGAGCAGTTCTTC. It specifies CASSRLALGSYNEQFF. The V and J genes are TRBV7-2 and TRBJ2-1; 7 bases are shared with TRBD2. V lost 5 bases, J lost 3 bases, and 10 bases stayed unmatched. Per germline, CDR1 SGHTA and CDR2 FQGNSA. The CDR3 contains 16 residues.

In this sample, this clonotype turned up a few times. The J gene is TRBJ2-7, the V gene TRBV5-1, with D perhaps matching TRBD1 or TRBD2 (5 bases each). V shed 5 bases and J shed 4 bases, with 16 bases lying between them. This CDR3 is 14 amino acids long. The germline CDR1 and CDR2 sequences are SGHRS and YFSETQ. CDR3 nucleotides: TGCGCCAGCAGTCTGGGAGAGGGGCGGTACGAGCAGTACTTC. This codes for CASSLGEGRYEQYF.

This clonotype was observed a few times. The chain recombines TRBV5-4 with TRBJ2-3, with D perhaps matching TRBD1 or TRBD2 (6 bases each). The germline gives CDR1 SGHNT, CDR2 YYREEE (reference sequence). CDR3 length equals 14 residues. V gave up 5 bases and J gave up 6 bases, with 16 bases separating them. CDR3 DNA sequence: TGTGCCAGCAGGTCTGGAACAGGGAGGGATACGCAGTATTTT. Protein product: CASRSGTGRDTQYF.

This rearrangement joins TRBV5-6 to TRBJ2-3; 7 bases line up with TRBD2. Per germline, CDR1 SGHDT and CDR2 YYEEEE. The length of the CDR3 is 15 residues. The J segment lost 7 bases and the V segment lost 4 bases, leaving 12 bases of the junction unmatched. In DNA, the CDR3 is TGTGCCAGCAGCCTAGCGGTGAAAAGGTTTAATACGCAGTATTTT. It is translated as CASSLAVKRFNTQYF.

The gene calls are TRBV19 and TRBJ2-7, with a weak D call TRBD1 (6 bases). Per the germline V gene, CDR1 is LNHDA and CDR2 is SQIVND (reference sequence). There are 15 residues in the CDR3. V gave up 0 bases and J gave up 1 base, with 10 bases separating them. The CDR3 nucleotides read TGTGCCAGTAGTATAGAGGGGGCCACTTCCTACGAGCAGTACTTC. It translates to CASSIEGATSYEQYF.

V and J are TRBV4-3 and TRBJ2-3; 9 nucleotides align to TRBD2. The ends lost 0 bases at V and 0 bases at J; junction bases unmatched: 7. The germline gives CDR1 LGHNA, CDR2 YSLEER. The CDR3 runs to 18 residues. The DNA for the CDR3 is TGCGCCAGCAGCCAAGAAGGTCCCACTAGCGGGAGCACAGATACGCAGTATTTT. It yields the protein CASSQEGPTSGSTDTQYF.

CDR3 protein: CASSLDRGTMNTEAFF. CDR3 in DNA: TGTGCCAGCAGCTTGGACAGGGGGACCATGAACACTGAAGCTTTCTTT. This chain joins TRBV5-5 and TRBJ1-1; TRBD1 aligns across 8 bases. CDR3 length equals 16 residues. Trimming cost V 0 bases and J 0 bases; bases outside gene matches: 4. Germline V gene sequence: CDR1 SGHKS, CDR2 YYEKEE (reference sequence). The variable domain in full, with the rest retrieved from reference TRBV5-5 and TRBJ1-1, is DAGVTQSPTHLIKTRGQQVTLRCSPISGHKSVSWYQQVLGQGPQFIFQYYEKEERGRGNFPDRFSARQFPNYSSELNVNALLLGDSALYLCASSLDRGTMNTEAFFGQGTRLTVV.

This clonotype was counted a few times. CDR3 DNA sequence: TGTGCCAGCAGCGGACAGGATGCCTACGAGCAGTACTTC. Translation gives CASSGQDAYEQYF. The rearrangement joins TRBV5-4 to TRBJ2-7, with 7 bases aligning to TRBD1. This CDR3 has 13 residues. J gave up 2 bases and V 4 bases, and 3 bases lay outside the gene matches. The germline V gene has CDR1 SGHNT and CDR2 YYREEE (reference sequence).

The gene calls are TRBV29-1 and TRBJ2-6; no clear D gene. Between the trimmed V and J ends, which lost 5 bases and 0 bases, there was a span of 8 bases. The V gene's germline CDR1 is SQVTM and CDR2 ANQGSEA. The CDR3 loop spans 14 amino acids. Written as DNA, the CDR3 is TGCAGCGTTACCTCTCACTCTGGGGCCAACGTCCTGACTTTC. Its translation is CSVTSHSGANVLTF.

Remarks on this clonotype: A junction end diverges from the germline sequence, so it may reflect a read error. DNA for the CDR3: TGTGCTAGCAGCTTGGGACAGGGGTTGGTAGAGACCCAGTACTTC. Protein: CASSLGQGLVETQYF. This chain connects TRBV7-7 to TRBJ2-5; 10 bases line up with TRBD1. The CDR3 is 15 residues long. Looked up from germline, CDR1 is SSHAT and CDR2 is FNYEAQ (reference sequence).